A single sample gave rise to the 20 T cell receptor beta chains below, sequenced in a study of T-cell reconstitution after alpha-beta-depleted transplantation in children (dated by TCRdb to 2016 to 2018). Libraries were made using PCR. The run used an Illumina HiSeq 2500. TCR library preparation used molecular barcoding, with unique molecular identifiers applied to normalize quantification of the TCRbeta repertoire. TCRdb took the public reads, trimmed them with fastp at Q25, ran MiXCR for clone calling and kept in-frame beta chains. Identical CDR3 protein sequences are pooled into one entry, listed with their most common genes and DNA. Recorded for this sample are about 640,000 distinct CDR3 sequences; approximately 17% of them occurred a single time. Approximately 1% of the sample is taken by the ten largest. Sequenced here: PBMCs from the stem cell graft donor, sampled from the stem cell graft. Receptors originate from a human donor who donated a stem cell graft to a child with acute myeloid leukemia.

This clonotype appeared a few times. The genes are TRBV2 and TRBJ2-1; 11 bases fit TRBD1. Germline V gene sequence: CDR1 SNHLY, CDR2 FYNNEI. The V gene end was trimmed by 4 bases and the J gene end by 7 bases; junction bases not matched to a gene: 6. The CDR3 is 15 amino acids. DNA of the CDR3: TGTGCCAGCAGTGCGGGACAGGGGGAAGTGAATGAGCAGTTCTTC. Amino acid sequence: CASSAGQGEVNEQFF.

CDR3 nucleotides: TGTGCCAGCAGCTTAGCGCTTCCCAATGAGCAGTTCTTC. Its translation is CASSLALPNEQFF. The V call is TRBV7-9, the J call TRBJ2-1, with unresolved D. Per the germline V gene, CDR1 is SEHNR and CDR2 is FQNEAQ (reference sequence). The CDR3 covers 13 residues. The V end was cut by 0 bases, the J end by 6 bases, with 6 bases between.

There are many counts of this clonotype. CDR3 sequence: CSVDMGQGLYNEQFF. The CDR3 DNA reads TGCAGCGTTGATATGGGACAGGGACTCTACAATGAGCAGTTCTTC. The gene calls are TRBV29-1 and TRBJ2-1; 9 bases match TRBD1. The CDR3 loop spans 15 amino acids. After removal of 3 bases from V and 3 bases from J, the junction contained 6 bases not matched to a gene. In germline, CDR1 is SQVTM, CDR2 ANQGSEA.

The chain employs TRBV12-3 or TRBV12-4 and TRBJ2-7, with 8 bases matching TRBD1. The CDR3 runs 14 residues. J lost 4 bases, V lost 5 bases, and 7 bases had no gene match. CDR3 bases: TGTGCCAGCAGTCCCCAGGGGGCCTGGTACGAGCAGTACGTC. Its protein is CASSPQGAWYEQYV.

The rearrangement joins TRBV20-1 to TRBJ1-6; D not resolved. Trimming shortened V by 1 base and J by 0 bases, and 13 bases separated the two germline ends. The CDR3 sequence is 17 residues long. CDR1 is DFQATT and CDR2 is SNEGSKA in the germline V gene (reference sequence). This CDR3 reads CSARVAKTSSYNSPLHF. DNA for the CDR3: TGCAGTGCTAGAGTAGCTAAAACGAGCTCCTATAATTCACCCCTCCACTTT.

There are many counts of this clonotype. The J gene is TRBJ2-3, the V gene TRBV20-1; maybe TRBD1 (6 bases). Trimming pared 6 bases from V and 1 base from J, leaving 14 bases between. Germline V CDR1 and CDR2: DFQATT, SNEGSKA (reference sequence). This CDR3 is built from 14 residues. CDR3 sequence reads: CSALEQGRTDTQYF. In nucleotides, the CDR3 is TGCAGTGCCCTAGAACAGGGCCGCACAGATACGCAGTATTTT.

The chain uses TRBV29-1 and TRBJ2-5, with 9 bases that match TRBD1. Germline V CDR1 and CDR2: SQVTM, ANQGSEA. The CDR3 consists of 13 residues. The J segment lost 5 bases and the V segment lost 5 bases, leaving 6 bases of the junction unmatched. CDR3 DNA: TGCAGCGTTTTTCCCGACAGGGGGGAGACCCAGTACTTC. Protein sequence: CSVFPDRGETQYF. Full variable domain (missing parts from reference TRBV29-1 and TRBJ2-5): SAVISQKPSRDICQRGTSLTIQCQVDSQVTMMFWYRQQPGQSLTLIATANQGSEATYESGFVIDKFPISRPNLTFSTLTVSNMSPEDSSIYLCSVFPDRGETQYFGPGTRLLVL.

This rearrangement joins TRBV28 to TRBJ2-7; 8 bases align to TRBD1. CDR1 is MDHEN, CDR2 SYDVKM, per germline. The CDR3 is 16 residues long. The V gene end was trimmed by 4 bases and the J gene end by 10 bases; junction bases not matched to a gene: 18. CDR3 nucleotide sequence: TGTGCCAGCAGTTCCACCAGGACAGGGAAGGAAAGACCACAGTACGTC. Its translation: CASSSTRTGKERPQYV.

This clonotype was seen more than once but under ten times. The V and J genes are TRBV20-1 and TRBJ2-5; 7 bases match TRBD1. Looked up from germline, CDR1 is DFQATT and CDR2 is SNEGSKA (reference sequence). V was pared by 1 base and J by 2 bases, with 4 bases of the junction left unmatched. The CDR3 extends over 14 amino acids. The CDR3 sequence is CSARGGTEQETQYF. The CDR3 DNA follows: TGCAGTGCTAGAGGGGGGACAGAGCAAGAGACCCAGTACTTC.

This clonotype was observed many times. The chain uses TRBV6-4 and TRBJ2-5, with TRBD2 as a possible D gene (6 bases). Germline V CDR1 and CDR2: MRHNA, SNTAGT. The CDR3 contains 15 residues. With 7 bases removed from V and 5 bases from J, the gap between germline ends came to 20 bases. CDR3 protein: CASNFWGEESETQYF. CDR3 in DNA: TGTGCCAGCAATTTTTGGGGGGAGGAATCGGAGACCCAGTACTTC.

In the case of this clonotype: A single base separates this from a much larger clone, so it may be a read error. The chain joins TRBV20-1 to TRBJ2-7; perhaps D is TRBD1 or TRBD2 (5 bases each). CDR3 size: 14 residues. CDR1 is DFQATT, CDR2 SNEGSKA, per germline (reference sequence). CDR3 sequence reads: CSATRDLGGYGQYF. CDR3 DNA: TGCAGTGCTACCCGGGACCTTGGTGGCTACGGGCAGTACTTC.

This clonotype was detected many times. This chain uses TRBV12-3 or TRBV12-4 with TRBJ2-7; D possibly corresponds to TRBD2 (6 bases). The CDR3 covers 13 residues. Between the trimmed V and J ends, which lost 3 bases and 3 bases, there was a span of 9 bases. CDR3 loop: CASSLASVYEQYV. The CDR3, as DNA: TGTGCCAGCAGTTTGGCTAGCGTCTACGAGCAGTACGTC.

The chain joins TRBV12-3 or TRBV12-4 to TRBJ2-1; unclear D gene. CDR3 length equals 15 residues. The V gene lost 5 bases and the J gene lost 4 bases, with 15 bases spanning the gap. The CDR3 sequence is CASSNRLAIYNEQFF. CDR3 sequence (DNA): TGTGCCAGCAGTAACAGACTGGCGATATACAATGAGCAGTTCTTC.

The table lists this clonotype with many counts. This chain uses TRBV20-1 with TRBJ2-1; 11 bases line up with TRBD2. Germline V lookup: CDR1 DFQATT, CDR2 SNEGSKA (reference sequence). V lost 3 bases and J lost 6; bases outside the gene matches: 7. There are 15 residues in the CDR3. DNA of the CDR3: TGCAGTGCTAGCCGACTAGCGGGGCTGACCAATGAGCAGTTCTTC. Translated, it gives CSASRLAGLTNEQFF.

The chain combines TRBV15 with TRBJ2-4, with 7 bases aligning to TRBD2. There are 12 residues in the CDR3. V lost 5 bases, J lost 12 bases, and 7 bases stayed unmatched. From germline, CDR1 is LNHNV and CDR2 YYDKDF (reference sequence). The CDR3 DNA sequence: TGTGCCACCAGCCCTCAAGCGGGGCCTCAGTACTTC. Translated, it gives CATSPQAGPQYF.

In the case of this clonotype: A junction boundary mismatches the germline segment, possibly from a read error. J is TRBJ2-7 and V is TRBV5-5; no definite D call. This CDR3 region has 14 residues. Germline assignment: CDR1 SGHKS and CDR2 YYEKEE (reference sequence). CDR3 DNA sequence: TGTGCCAGCTCATGGTTCTCGAGCTCCCACGAGCAGTACTTC. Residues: CASSWFSSSHEQYF.

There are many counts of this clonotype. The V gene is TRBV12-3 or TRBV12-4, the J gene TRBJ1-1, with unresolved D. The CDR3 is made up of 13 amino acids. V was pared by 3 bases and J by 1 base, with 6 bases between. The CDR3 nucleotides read TGTGCCAGCAGTTTCACAGAGAACACTGAAGCTTTCTTT. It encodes CASSFTENTEAFF.

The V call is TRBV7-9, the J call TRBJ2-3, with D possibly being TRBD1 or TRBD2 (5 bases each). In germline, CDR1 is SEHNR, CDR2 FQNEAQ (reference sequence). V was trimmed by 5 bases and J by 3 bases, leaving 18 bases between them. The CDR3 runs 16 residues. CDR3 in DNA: TGTGCCAGCAGCCCAGGATCGGGACGGGGAACAGATACGCAGTATTTT. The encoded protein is CASSPGSGRGTDTQYF.

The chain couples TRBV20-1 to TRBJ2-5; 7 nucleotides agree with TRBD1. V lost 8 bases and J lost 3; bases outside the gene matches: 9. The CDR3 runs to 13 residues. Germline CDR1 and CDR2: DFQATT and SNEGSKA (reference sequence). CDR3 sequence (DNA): TGCAGTCCTAAGGGACAGACGGAAGAGACCCAGTACTTC. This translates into CSPKGQTEETQYF.

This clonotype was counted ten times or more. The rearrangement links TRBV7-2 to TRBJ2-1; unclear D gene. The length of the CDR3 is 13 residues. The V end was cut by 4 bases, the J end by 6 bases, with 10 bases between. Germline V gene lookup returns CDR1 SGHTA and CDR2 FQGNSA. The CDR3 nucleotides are TGTGCCAGCAGCTCGGACCCCCGCAATGAGCAGTTCTTC. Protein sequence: CASSSDPRNEQFF.